This T cell receptor (beta chain) was sequenced during a study of blood T cells in healthy people across ages (dated by TCRdb to about 2015). Notes on the research overall: In model experiments, template switching captured roughly one uniquely barcoded TCR beta cDNA molecule for every two T cells. Age-related changes in TCR beta repertoire diversity were measured in the study by deep sequencing normalized with unique cDNA molecular identifiers. Two additional independent replicas of 1 million unique cDNA reads from the same blood draw were analyzed for two donors (one aged 18 to 29 and one aged 80 or older). The donors were split into four age groups: young (average around 15 years), middle-aged (39), aged (roughly 60) and long-lived (more than 80).

Library construction relied on 5' RACE. Sequencing instrument: Illumina HiSeq 2500. The second PCR ran for about 6 to 12 cycles and used a J-beta primer mix along with a sample-barcoded 5' primer. A template-switch 5' adaptor carrying 12 random nucleotides introduced a unique molecular identifier onto each TCR beta cDNA molecule. Each sample yielded at least 2.5 million CDR3-containing paired-end reads. The Mint cDNA synthesis kit, primed by a TRBC-specific oligonucleotide, was used to synthesize first-strand cDNA from all RNA. Following uracil-DNA glycosylase treatment, all cDNA underwent a first 18-cycle PCR with the universal primers M1SS and BC2_uni_R. In the source study's methods: Normalization of each sample was performed by random selection of 1 million high-quality reads, each carrying a distinct molecular identifier. Instead of being binned into consensus sequences, reads that shared molecular identifiers were thrown out. MiTCR, set to a Q25 quality threshold and the strictest error-elimination algorithm, was used for CDR3 identification, clonotype clustering and error correction. A nonparametric unseen species model using Euler transformation provided a lower-bound estimate of total TCR beta diversity. Clones were called with MiXCR by TCRdb after fastp trimmed the public reads at Q25, and only in-frame beta chains were retained. Under each unique CDR3 protein, matching rows form one entry showing the most common genes and DNA. The V and J calls and clone size come from TCRdb's table, not from the authors' own analysis. This sample is represented by 800,000 or so distinct CDR3 sequences; roughly 25% of them were singletons. 3% to 4.5% of the sample is taken by the ten largest.

Note on this clonotype: The clone's antigen remains unknown. Base qualities are not provided; no much larger clone lies one nucleotide away.

Study-wide conclusions, independent of this receptor: Since profiling was done on bulk unsorted PBMCs, naive and antigen-experienced compartments could not be conclusively compared. Observed TCR beta diversity correlated strongly with the percentage of naive T cells measured by flow cytometry. Compared with the aged group, the long-lived group had more naive CD4+ T cells, fewer expanded clones and increased TCR diversity, suggesting age selection. As age increased, observed TCR beta diversity per million T cells dropped in a roughly linear way, and a significant reduction was already evident by age approximately 40. Estimates of total diversity from one million sequenced T cells were regarded as lower bounds and underestimates. The CMV infection status of donors was not known, potentially confounding age-related changes in expanded clonotypes.

The roughly 39 donors, aged roughly 6 to 90 years, were systemically healthy Caucasian individuals from Russia. Each donor gave 8.5 to 10 milliliters of peripheral blood, collected into EDTA-treated Vacutainer tubes. PBMCs were isolated by Ficoll-Paque density-gradient centrifugation, with at least 6 million obtained per sample. Trizol reagent was used to extract total RNA from the PBMCs, yielding at least 5.5 micrograms per sample. For every donor, flow cytometry on a PBMC aliquot measured the percentage of naive CD45RAhigh/CD27high T cells. Taken from cysteine to phenylalanine, the CDR3 has 15 residues. The CDR3 DNA has 45 bases and is translated from base 1. V gives up 1 base and J gives up 0 bases, and the segment between their germline ends measures 8 bases. For CDR1 and CDR2, the germline V gene lists SGHRS and YFSETQ. These data were also filed under a second study, of T cells of mothers and their children. From that second study: Nine systemically healthy Caucasian individuals served as donors, namely three mothers together with their six children. cDNA synthesis consumed the entire amount of extracted RNA, loaded at around 1.4 ug RNA in each 15 ul reaction. In the second PCR, the M1S primer added sample barcodes and 2-4 random nucleotides. More than 8 million TCR beta CDR3 reads were obtained from each mother, and 2.5 million to 3.5 million reads were obtained from each child. Thymic selection shapes the output of TCR recombination in a similar way in related and unrelated pairs, and inherited differences have a minor effect. Related mother-child pairs always showed normalized repertoire overlap that was slightly higher than in unrelated mother-child pairs, though the difference was never significant. With a sensitivity of approximately 100 clones per million clonotypes, no persistent microchimeric T cell clones were detected. To look for features that set related mother-child pairs apart from unrelated individuals, the researchers ran deep NGS to compare the TCR beta repertoires of mothers and children. The mean age was around 40 +/- 4 years for the mothers and about 12 +/- 4 years for the children. After adapters were ligated using NEBNext reagents, the libraries underwent 100+100 nt paired-end sequencing on an Illumina HiSeq 2000. To avoid cross-contamination, the mother libraries and the child libraries were prepared a month apart and sequenced in separate runs. Between about 500,000 and 2,100,000 distinct TCR beta clonotypes were identified per donor. Naive TCR beta clonotypes were estimated from low-frequency clonotypes matched to each donor's FACS-determined naive share, without sorting.

The TCR was taken from a boy younger than 18 in good health. The rearrangement joined TRBV5-1 to TRBJ1-3, with the D gene not confidently named. The specimen sequenced was blood. Read as DNA, the sequence is TGCGCCAGCAGCTTGACCGGGAACTCTGGAAACACCATATATTTT. It translates as CASSLTGNSGNTIYF.